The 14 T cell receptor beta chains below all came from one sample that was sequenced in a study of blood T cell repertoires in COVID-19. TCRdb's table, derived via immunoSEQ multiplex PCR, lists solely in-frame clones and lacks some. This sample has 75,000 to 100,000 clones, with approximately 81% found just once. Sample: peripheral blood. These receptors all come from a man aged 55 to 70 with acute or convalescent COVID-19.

The CDR3 DNA sequence: TGTGCCAGCAGCTTAGTCGGTTACAATGAGCAGTTCTTC. It specifies CASSLVGYNEQFF. The chain has TRBV7-3 and TRBJ2-1; D is unclear. The CDR3 is made up of 13 amino acids. Germline V gene data show CDR1 as SGHTA and CDR2 as FQGTGA. Trimming removed 2 bases at V and 4 bases at J, with 6 bases between.

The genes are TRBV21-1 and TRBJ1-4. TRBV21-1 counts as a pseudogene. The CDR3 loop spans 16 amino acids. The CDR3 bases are TGTGCCAGCAGCAAAGTGAGGCAAGCAACTAATGAAAAACTGTTTTTT. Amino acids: CASSKVRQATNEKLFF.

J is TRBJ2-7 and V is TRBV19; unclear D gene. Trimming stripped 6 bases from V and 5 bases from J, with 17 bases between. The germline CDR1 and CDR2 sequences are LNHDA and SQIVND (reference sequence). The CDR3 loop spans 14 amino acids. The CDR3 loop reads CASSFGAHADEQYF. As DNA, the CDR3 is TGTGCCAGTAGCTTTGGAGCGCACGCGGACGAGCAGTACTTC.

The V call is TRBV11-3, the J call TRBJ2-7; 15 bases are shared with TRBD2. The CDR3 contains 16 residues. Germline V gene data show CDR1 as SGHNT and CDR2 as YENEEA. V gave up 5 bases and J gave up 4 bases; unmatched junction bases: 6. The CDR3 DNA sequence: TGTGCCAGCAGCGGGGGACTAGCGGGGGGAGTTTACGAGCAGTACTTC. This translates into CASSGGLAGGVYEQYF.

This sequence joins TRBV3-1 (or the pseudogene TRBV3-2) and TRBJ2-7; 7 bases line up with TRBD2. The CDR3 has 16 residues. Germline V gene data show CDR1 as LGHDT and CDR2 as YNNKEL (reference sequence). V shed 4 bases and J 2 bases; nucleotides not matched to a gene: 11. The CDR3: CASSPPAERGTYEQYF. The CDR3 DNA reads TGTGCCAGCAGCCCACCTGCTGAGCGGGGAACCTACGAGCAGTACTTC.

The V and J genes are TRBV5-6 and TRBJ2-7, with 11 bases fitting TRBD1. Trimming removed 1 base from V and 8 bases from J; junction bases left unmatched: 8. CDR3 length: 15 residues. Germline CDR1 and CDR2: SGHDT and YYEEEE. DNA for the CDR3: TGTGCCAGCAGCTTGTCGGGACAGGGGGTGCGAAAGCAGTACTTC. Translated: CASSLSGQGVRKQYF.

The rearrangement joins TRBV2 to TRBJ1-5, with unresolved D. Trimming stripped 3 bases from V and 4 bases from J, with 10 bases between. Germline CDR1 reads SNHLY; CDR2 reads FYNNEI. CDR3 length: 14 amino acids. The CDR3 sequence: CASSDSLRNQPQHF. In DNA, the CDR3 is TGTGCCAGCAGTGATAGTCTCCGAAATCAGCCCCAGCATTTT.

CDR3 protein: CASSQDLWEKKYEQYF. In DNA, the CDR3 is TGCGCCAGCAGCCAAGATCTGTGGGAGAAGAAATACGAGCAGTACTTC. The rearrangement uses TRBV4-1 and TRBJ2-7, with D tentatively TRBD2 (5 bases). V was cut by 0 bases and J by 4 bases, with 16 bases left in between. The CDR3 sequence is 16 residues long. Germline loops: CDR1 MGHRA, CDR2 YSYEKL.

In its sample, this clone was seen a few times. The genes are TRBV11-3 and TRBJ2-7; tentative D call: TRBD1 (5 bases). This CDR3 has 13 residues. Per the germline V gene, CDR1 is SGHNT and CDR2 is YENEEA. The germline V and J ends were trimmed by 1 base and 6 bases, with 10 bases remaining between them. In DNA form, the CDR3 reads TGTGCCAGCAGCTTAGTTAGGGGTGGCGAGCAGTACTTC. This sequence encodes CASSLVRGGEQYF.

The CDR3 sequence is CASRGTNQPQHF. The CDR3 DNA reads as TGTGCCAGCCGCGGGACCAATCAGCCCCAGCATTTT. V usage is TRBV6-5 and J usage is TRBJ1-5, with a possible D match to TRBD1 (5 bases). Deletions cut 8 bases from V and 3 bases from J, with 8 bases between. Germline V CDR1 and CDR2: MNHEY, SVGAGI. This CDR3 spans 12 amino acids.

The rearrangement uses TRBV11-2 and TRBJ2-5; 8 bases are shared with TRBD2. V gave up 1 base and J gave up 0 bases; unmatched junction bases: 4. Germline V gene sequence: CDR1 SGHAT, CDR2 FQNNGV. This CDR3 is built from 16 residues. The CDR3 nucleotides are TGTGCCAGCAGCTTAGGCGTAGCGGGGCACCAAGAGACCCAGTACTTC. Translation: CASSLGVAGHQETQYF.

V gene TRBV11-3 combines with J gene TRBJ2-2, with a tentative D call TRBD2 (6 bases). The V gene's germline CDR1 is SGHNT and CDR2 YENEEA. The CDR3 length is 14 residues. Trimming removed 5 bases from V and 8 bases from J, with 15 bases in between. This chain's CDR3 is CASSLGLPAGELFF. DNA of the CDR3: TGTGCCAGCAGCCTGGGACTCCCTGCTGGGGAGCTGTTTTTT.

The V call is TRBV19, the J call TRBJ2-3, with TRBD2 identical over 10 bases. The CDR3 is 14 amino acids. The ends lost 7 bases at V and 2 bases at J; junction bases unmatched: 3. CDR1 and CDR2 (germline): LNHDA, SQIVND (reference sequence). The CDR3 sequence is CASTTSGNTDTQYF. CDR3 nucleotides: TGTGCCAGTACCACTAGCGGGAACACAGATACGCAGTATTTT.

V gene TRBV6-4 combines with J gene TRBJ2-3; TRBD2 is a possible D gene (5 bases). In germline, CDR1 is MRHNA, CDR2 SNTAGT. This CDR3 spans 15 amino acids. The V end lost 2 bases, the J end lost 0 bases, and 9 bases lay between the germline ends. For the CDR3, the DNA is TGTGCCAGCAGTGACGGGCGGGCTAGCACAGATACGCAGTATTTT. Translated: CASSDGRASTDTQYF.